These 2 T cell receptor beta chains originate from one sample sequenced in a study of response to subunit inactivated influenza vaccine. TCRdb fed the RT-PCR reads into MiXCR, producing one record per CDR3 protein. The table shows more than 600,000 distinct CDR3 sequences, with around 18% occurring only once. Material: PBMCs from blood, obtained roughly 5 days after vaccination. These receptors all come from a man in his fifties who received an inactivated influenza vaccine.

This clonotype has a handful of counts. The gene calls are TRBV10-3 and TRBJ1-2, with 11 bases fitting TRBD1. The CDR3 runs 15 residues. Germline assignment: CDR1 ENHRY and CDR2 SYGVKD. The trim removed 6 bases at V and 4 bases at J, leaving 7 bases unmatched. The CDR3 DNA sequence: TGTGCCATCAGGGCCCCAGGACAGGGGGCCTATGGCTACACCTTC. As protein: CAIRAPGQGAYGYTF.

The chain couples TRBV18 to TRBJ2-3; D is unclear. Trimming removed 1 base from V and 2 bases from J, with 4 bases in between. The length of the CDR3 is 13 residues. CDR1 and CDR2 (germline): KGHSH, LQKENI. The CDR3 protein is CASSPRNTDTQYF. CDR3 nucleotide sequence: TGTGCCAGCTCACCACGGAACACAGATACGCAGTATTTT.